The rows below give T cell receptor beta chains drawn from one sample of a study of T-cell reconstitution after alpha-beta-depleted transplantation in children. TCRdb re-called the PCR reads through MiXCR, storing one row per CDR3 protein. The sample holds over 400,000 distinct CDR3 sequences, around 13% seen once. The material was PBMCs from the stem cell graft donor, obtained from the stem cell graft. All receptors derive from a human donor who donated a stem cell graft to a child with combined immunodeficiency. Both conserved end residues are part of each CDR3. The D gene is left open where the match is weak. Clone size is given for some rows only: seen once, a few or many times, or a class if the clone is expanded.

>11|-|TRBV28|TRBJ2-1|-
TGTGCCAGCGGGACTCTCAATGAGCAGTTCTTC
CASGTLNEQFF
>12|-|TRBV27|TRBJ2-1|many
TGTGCCAGCAGTTTTACGGTCGATGAGCAGTTCTTC
CASSFTVDEQFF
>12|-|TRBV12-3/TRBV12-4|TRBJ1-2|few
TGTGCCAGCAGCTATAAGACCCGGGGCTACACCTTC
CASSYKTRGYTF
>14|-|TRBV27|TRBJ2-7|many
TGTGCCAGCAGAACAGACATGCGCTCCTACGAGCAGTACTTC
CASRTDMRSYEQYF
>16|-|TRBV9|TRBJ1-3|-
TGTGCCAGCAGCGTAGGAGCAGGGCGGGATGGAAACACCATATATTTT
CASSVGAGRDGNTIYF
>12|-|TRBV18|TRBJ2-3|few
TGTGCCAGCTCACCGGTTGTAGATACGCAGTATTTT
CASSPVVDTQYF
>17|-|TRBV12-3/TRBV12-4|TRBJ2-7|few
TGTGCCAGCAGCCTAGAGGGCTGGTCTGGGGACCCCTACGAGCAGTACTTC
CASSLEGWSGDPYEQYF
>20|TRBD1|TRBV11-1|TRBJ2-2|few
TGTGCCAGCAGCAAGCCAACAGGGGGCTTAGGTCGTCCGGACACCGGGGAGCTGTTTTTT
CASSKPTGGLGRPDTGELFF
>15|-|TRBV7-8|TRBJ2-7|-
TGTGCCAGCAGCTTAGAACAGGGAAAGGCCTACGAGCAGTACTTC
CASSLEQGKAYEQYF
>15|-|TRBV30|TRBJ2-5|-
TGTGCCTGGAGTCCTCCCGGGATTATATCCGGGACCCAGTACTTC
CAWSPPGIISGTQYF
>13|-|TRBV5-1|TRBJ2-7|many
TGCGCCAGCAGCTTGTCCACGGGGTACGAGCAGTACTTC
CASSLSTGYEQYF
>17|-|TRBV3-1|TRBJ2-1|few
TGTGCCAGCACCCCCTCGAAGGGGGGACTAATCTACAATGAGCAGTTCTTC
CASTPSKGGLIYNEQFF
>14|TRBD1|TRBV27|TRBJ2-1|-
TGTGCCAGCAGTTTAGCGGACAGGGGGTACGCGCAGTTCTTC
CASSLADRGYAQFF
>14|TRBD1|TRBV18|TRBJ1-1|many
TGTGCCAGCTCACCAGGACAGGCCAGGACTGAAGCTTTCTTT
CASSPGQARTEAFF
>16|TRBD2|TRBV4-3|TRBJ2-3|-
TGCGCCAGCAGCCAAGCGGGACTAGCGGACACAGATACGCAGTATTTT
CASSQAGLADTDTQYF
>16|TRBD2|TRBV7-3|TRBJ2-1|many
TGTGCCAGCAGCTTATTAGGCGGGAGCTCCTACAATGAGCAGTTCTTC
CASSLLGGSSYNEQFF
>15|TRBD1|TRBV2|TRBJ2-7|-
TGTGCCAGCAGTCCCGGGACAGGGGGCCGGTACGAGCAGTACTTC
CASSPGTGGRYEQYF
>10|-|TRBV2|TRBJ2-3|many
TGTGCCAGCAGTGCGGATACGCAGTATTTT
CASSADTQYF
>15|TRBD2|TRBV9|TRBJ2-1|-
TGTGCCAGCAGCGACAGCGGGGGGGCAAGGAATGAGCAGTTCTTC
CASSDSGGARNEQFF
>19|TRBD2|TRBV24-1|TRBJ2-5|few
TGTGCCACCAGTGATTACGGGCAGACTAGCGGGGGGGCTCACGAGACCCAGTACTTC
CATSDYGQTSGGAHETQYF
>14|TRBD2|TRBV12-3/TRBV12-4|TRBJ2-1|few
TGTGCCAGCAGACCCGTCGCCGGGGGGAATGAGCAGTTCTTC
CASRPVAGGNEQFF
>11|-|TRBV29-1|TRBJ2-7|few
TGCAGCGTTGGACGGCACTACGAGCAGTACTTC
CSVGRHYEQYF
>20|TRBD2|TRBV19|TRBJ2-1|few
TGTGCCAGTAAGGAAAGGGCATCTAGGACTAGCGGGAGCTCCTACAATGAGCAGTTCTTC
CASKERASRTSGSSYNEQFF
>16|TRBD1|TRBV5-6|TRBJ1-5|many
TGTGCCAGCAGCTTACAGGGGGCGCGGAGCAATCAGCCCCAGCATTTT
CASSLQGARSNQPQHF
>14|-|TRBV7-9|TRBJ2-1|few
TGTGCCAGCAGTACCGGGGGCTTTCTAAATGAGCAGTTCTTC
CASSTGGFLNEQFF
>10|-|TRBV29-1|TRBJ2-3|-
TGCAGCTCCGTCGGGGACGCGCAGTATTTT
CSSVGDAQYF
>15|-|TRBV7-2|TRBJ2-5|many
TGTGCCAGCAGCCGCAGGGCAGGGTACCAAGAGACCCAGTACTTC
CASSRRAGYQETQYF
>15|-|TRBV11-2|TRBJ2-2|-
TGTGCCAGCAGCTTAGAACAGGGCAGGGCCGGGGAGCTGTTTTTT
CASSLEQGRAGELFF
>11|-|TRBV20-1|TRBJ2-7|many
TGCAGTGCTAGACTTGGCTACGAGCAGTACTTC
CSARLGYEQYF
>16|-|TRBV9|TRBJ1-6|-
TGTGCCAGCAGCGGGCAGGAGAGCTCCTATAATTCACCCCTCCACTTT
CASSGQESSYNSPLHF
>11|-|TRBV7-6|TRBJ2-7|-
TGTGCCAGCAGCTTAGCCCCTAGCAAGGACTTC
CASSLAPSKDF
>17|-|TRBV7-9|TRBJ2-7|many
TGTGCCAGCAGCTTGGCAGGTATCGGGGTACAGCCCTACGAGCAGTACTTC
CASSLAGIGVQPYEQYF
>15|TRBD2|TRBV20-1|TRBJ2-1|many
TGCAGTGCTGGTAGCGGGAGGGCCTTTAGGAATGAGCAGTTCTTC
CSAGSGRAFRNEQFF
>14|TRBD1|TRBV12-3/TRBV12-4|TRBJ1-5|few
TGTGCCAGCAGCCTGGACAGGGGTTATCAGCCCCAGCATTTT
CASSLDRGYQPQHF
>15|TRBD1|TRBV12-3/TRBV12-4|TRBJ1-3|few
TGTGCCAGCAGTGCCCCGGGACAGGGGGCTGGCACCATATATTTT
CASSAPGQGAGTIYF
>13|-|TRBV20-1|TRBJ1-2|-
TGCAGTGCCAAAACGGACAGTTACTATGGCTACACCTTC
CSAKTDSYYGYTF
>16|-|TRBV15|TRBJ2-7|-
TGTGCCACCAGCAGGAAATCCAGGACAACTCGATACGAGCAGTACTTC
CATSRKSRTTRYEQYF
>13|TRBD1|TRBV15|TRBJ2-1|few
TGTGCCACCATACGATCCGGGACAGATGAGCAGTTCTTC
CATIRSGTDEQFF
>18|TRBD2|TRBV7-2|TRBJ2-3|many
TGTGCCAGCAGCTTAGTTAGGGGCGGGACTAGCAAGGCAGATACGCAGTATTTT
CASSLVRGGTSKADTQYF
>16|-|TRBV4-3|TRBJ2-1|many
TGCGCCAGCAGCCAAGAGGGTGGTCGTAGGGGAGGTGAGCAGTTCTTC
CASSQEGGRRGGEQFF
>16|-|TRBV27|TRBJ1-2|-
TGTGCCAGCAGTTTATCGATGACCAGGGGTGGGAATGGCTACACCTTC
CASSLSMTRGGNGYTF
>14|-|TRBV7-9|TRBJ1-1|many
TGTGCCAGCAGCTTAGCGGTCACGGGAACTGAAGCTTTCTTT
CASSLAVTGTEAFF